This TCR beta chain derives from a study of T cells expressing NK-cell markers. Turning to the study itself: In sorted CD3+CD56+NKG2C+, CD3+CD56+NKG2C- and CD3+CD56-NKG2C+ T cells, TCR beta repertoires were obtained. Serological testing identified seven of the eight sequenced donors as HCMV-seropositive and one as seronegative. Study-wide results and caveats: In a group of 5 to 7 donors, dominant NKG2C+ clonotypes represented about 1.0-7.5% of CD8+ T cells. For a handful of donors, these clonotypes were likewise the leading ones in the CD3+CD56-NKG2C+ fraction.

Reanalyzing the 5' RACE reads, TCRdb keeps one entry per CDR3 protein, without DNA. The sample has 90,000 to 130,000 distinct CDR3 sequences. About this clonotype itself: What it binds is not known.

This CDR3 region has 16 residues. The V gene is TRBV12-3 or TRBV12-4, the J gene TRBJ1-1; TCRdb proposes TRBD1, but this gene call is untestable without DNA. Sequenced: blood T cells: a sorted CD56 or NKG2C T cell subset, CD4+ or CD8+ T cells, or bulk PBMC T cells (not recorded which). The TCR was taken from a woman between 18 and 70 years old in good health. This chain's CDR3 is CASRQTGGFGDTEAFF.